This T cell receptor (beta chain) was sequenced for a study of early T cells in non-severe SARS-CoV-2 infection. General study findings and limits: Private and CD4 specificities were missed by VDJdb matching, which favored anti-spike CD8 responses.

Germline V lookup: CDR1 LGHDT, CDR2 YNNKEL (reference sequence). The CDR3 is made up of 16 amino acids. Trimming removed 5 bases at V and 4 bases at J, with 18 bases between. This clonotype was seen only a few times. What it binds is unknown. Attachment of unique molecular identifiers was made to individual cDNA molecules. TCRdb passed the 5' RACE reads through MiXCR, listing each CDR3 protein once. Altogether approximately 35,000 distinct CDR3 sequences are present, about 5.7% being singletons, with the ten largest covering roughly 5%. Sequenced sample: whole blood. J is TRBJ2-1 and V is TRBV3-1; TRBD1 is a possible D gene (6 bases). The TCR sequence derives from an adult who was a healthcare worker with PCR-confirmed SARS-CoV-2 infection or an uninfected control (not recorded which). CDR3 loop: CASSSGVRELYNEQFF. The CDR3 DNA is TGTGCCAGCAGCTCAGGGGTGAGGGAACTATACAATGAGCAGTTCTTC.